This is a list of T cell receptor beta chains from one sample in a study of blood T cell repertoires in COVID-19. The repertoire was sequenced with immunoSEQ multiplex PCR; TCRdb's copy has only in-frame clones and lacks some. The table lists about 66,000 clones, around 84% of them singletons. The sequencing sample was made of peripheral blood. The receptors were gathered from a man aged 50 to 60 with active COVID-19. The CDR3 runs from the conserved cysteine through the conserved F or W. The order of the fields is clone size, V gene, J gene, D gene, CDR3 protein, CDR3 DNA. The D gene is left open where the match is weak. The size field is filled for only some rows; it gives once, few, many or a size class.

>-|TRBV3-1/TRBV3-2|TRBJ2-3|TRBD2
CASSPVAGSDTQYF
TGTGCCAGCAGCCCCGTAGCGGGATCAGATACGCAGTATTTT
>-|TRBV19|TRBJ2-1|TRBD1
CASSGETGLNNEQFF
TGTGCCAGTAGTGGCGAGACAGGGTTAAACAATGAGCAGTTCTTC
>few|TRBV27|TRBJ2-7|-
CASSFGRVGLHEQYF
TGTGCCAGCAGTTTTGGTCGGGTGGGTTTGCACGAGCAGTACTTC
>-|TRBV2|TRBJ1-2|TRBD1
CASGGQGAAYGYTF
TGTGCCAGCGGGGGACAGGGGGCGGCCTATGGCTACACCTTC
>-|TRBV7-2|TRBJ2-1|-
CASSLGSVNEQFF
TGTGCCAGCAGCTTAGGGTCGGTTAATGAGCAGTTCTTC
>-|TRBV5-1|TRBJ2-3|TRBD2
CASSLARTSGGATPLGDTQYF
TGCGCCAGCAGCTTGGCCCGGACTAGCGGGGGGGCCACGCCGTTAGGAGATACGCAGTATTTT
>-|TRBV14|TRBJ1-1|-
CASSQGTVSVTEAFF
TGTGCCAGCAGCCAAGGGACAGTTTCAGTCACTGAAGCTTTCTTT
>-|TRBV7-2|TRBJ2-1|TRBD2
CASSFSLAGGDNEQFF
TGTGCCAGCAGCTTTAGTCTAGCGGGAGGGGACAATGAGCAGTTCTTC
>-|TRBV6-4|TRBJ2-2|-
CASSSANTGELFF
TGTGCCAGCAGTAGCGCGAACACCGGGGAGCTGTTTTTT
>-|TRBV6-6|TRBJ2-7|-
CASSLAGRQYF
TGTGCCAGCAGTTTAGCCGGCCGGCAGTACTTC
>-|TRBV9|TRBJ2-1|-
CASSVGVYNEQFF
TGTGCCAGCAGCGTAGGAGTTTACAATGAGCAGTTCTTC
>-|TRBV9|TRBJ1-2|-
CASSVGLGADGHYGYTF
TGTGCCAGCAGCGTAGGCTTGGGGGCGGACGGTCACTATGGCTACACCTTC
>-|TRBV2|TRBJ2-3|TRBD2
CASSDRAGGLAQYF
TGTGCCAGCAGTGATCGGGCGGGAGGGTTGGCGCAGTATTTT
>-|TRBV19|TRBJ1-2|-
CASSIRMGPGSNYGYTF
TGTGCCAGTAGTATTCGGATGGGGCCAGGGTCCAACTATGGCTACACCTTC
>-|TRBV4-2|TRBJ2-2|-
CASSQFGGDTGELFF
TGTGCCAGCAGCCAATTCGGGGGAGACACCGGGGAGCTGTTTTTT
>few|TRBV7-2|TRBJ2-1|-
CASSLAKGGYNEQFF
TGTGCCAGCAGCTTAGCGAAGGGGGGGTACAATGAGCAGTTCTTC
>few|TRBV2|TRBJ2-7|-
CASNVRRPSSYEQYF
TGTGCCAGCAACGTGCGGCGGCCGAGCTCCTACGAGCAGTACTTC
>-|TRBV15|TRBJ2-1|-
CATSRVSFRNGGWDEQFF
TGTGCCACCAGCAGAGTCTCCTTCAGGAACGGGGGATGGGATGAGCAGTTCTTC
>-|TRBV15|TRBJ1-2|-
CATSGGVSGYGYTF
TGTGCCACCAGCGGGGGGGTAAGCGGCTATGGCTACACCTTC
>-|TRBV19|TRBJ2-2|TRBD2
CASRRLAGDTGELFF
TGTGCCAGTAGAAGACTAGCGGGAGACACCGGGGAGCTGTTTTTT
>few|TRBV10-3|TRBJ1-5|TRBD1
CAISETGGNQPQHF
TGTGCCATCAGTGAGACAGGGGGTAATCAGCCCCAGCATTTT
>-|TRBV2|TRBJ2-1|-
CASSRLRTADNEQFF
TGTGCCAGCAGCCGTTTGCGGACTGCCGACAATGAGCAGTTCTTC
>few|TRBV3-1/TRBV3-2|TRBJ1-6|-
CASSQGEGSPNSPLHF
TGTGCCAGCAGCCAAGGGGAGGGCAGCCCCAATTCACCCCTCCACTTT
>-|TRBV6-5|TRBJ2-7|-
CASSSVHSFSYEQYF
TGTGCCAGCAGCTCTGTCCACTCCTTCTCCTACGAGCAGTACTTC
>-|TRBV11-2|TRBJ2-3|-
CASSFSPGLDTQYF
TGTGCCAGCAGCTTCTCTCCAGGGCTGGATACGCAGTATTTT
>-|TRBV7-2|TRBJ2-3|-
CASSQAPGDTDTQYF
TGTGCCAGCAGCCAAGCGCCGGGAGACACAGATACGCAGTATTTT
>few|TRBV28|TRBJ2-7|-
CASRSQGGGTYEQYF
TGTGCCAGCAGAAGCCAGGGGGGTGGGACCTACGAGCAGTACTTC
>-|TRBV28|TRBJ2-3|TRBD2
CASSASGTSTDTQYF
TGTGCCAGCAGTGCTAGCGGAACTAGCACAGATACGCAGTATTTT
>-|TRBV14|TRBJ2-3|TRBD2
CASSQDSGSRTDTQYF
TGTGCCAGCAGCCAAGATAGCGGGAGTAGGACAGATACGCAGTATTTT
>once|TRBV7-2|TRBJ2-1|-
CASSLAGSYNEQFF
TGTGCCAGCAGCTTGGCGGGTTCCTACAATGAGCAGTTCTTC
>once|TRBV5-1|TRBJ2-2|TRBD2
CASSTGLAGNTGELFF
TGCGCCAGCAGCACCGGACTAGCGGGGAACACCGGGGAGCTGTTTTTT
>-|TRBV7-2|TRBJ1-3|-
CASSARPSGNTIYF
TGTGCCAGCAGCGCGCGTCCCTCTGGAAACACCATATATTTT
>-|TRBV9|TRBJ2-7|-
CASSVDPGLNYEQYF
TGTGCCAGCAGCGTAGACCCTGGACTGAACTACGAGCAGTACTTC
>-|TRBV19|TRBJ2-2|TRBD1
CASSRSQGALNTGELFF
TGTGCCAGTAGTAGATCACAGGGGGCACTTAACACCGGGGAGCTGTTTTTT
>-|TRBV4-1|TRBJ2-1|-
CASSPTFSSYNEQFF
TGCGCCAGCAGCCCAACGTTTAGCTCCTACAATGAGCAGTTCTTC
>-|TRBV11-2|TRBJ2-7|-
CASSLGAGLEQYF
TGTGCCAGCAGCTTAGGTGCAGGGCTCGAGCAGTACTTC
>once|TRBV5-1|TRBJ1-1|-
CASSFSHTEAFF
TGCGCCAGCAGCTTCAGTCACACTGAAGCTTTCTTT
>-|TRBV27|TRBJ2-2|-
CASSLANTGELFF
TGTGCCAGCAGTCTAGCGAACACCGGGGAGCTGTTTTTT
>few|TRBV20-1|TRBJ2-1|-
CSASLVRAEQFF
TGCAGTGCTAGTTTAGTCAGGGCCGAGCAGTTCTTC
>-|TRBV14|TRBJ1-2|TRBD1
CASSPGGYGYTF
TGTGCCAGCAGCCCAGGGGGCTATGGCTACACCTTC
>-|TRBV2|TRBJ1-2|-
CASRPTGSGGYGYTF
TGTGCCAGCAGGCCTACAGGGTCGGGTGGCTATGGCTACACCTTC
>-|TRBV24-1|TRBJ2-1|TRBD2
CATMGLAGGIDEQFF
TGTGCCACCATGGGACTAGCGGGAGGAATCGATGAGCAGTTCTTC
>-|TRBV21-1|TRBJ2-1|-
CASSKVKLSYNEQFF
TGTGCCAGCAGCAAAGTTAAACTCTCCTACAATGAGCAGTTCTTC
>-|TRBV4-1|TRBJ2-7|TRBD2
CASSQGPTGGPVSYEQYF
TGCGCCAGCAGCCAAGGGCCGACGGGGGGGCCTGTCTCCTACGAGCAGTACTTC
>once|TRBV25-1|TRBJ1-4|-
CASNSHNVGGKLFF
TGTGCCAGCAATAGTCATAACGTGGGGGGAAAACTGTTTTTT
>-|TRBV11-3|TRBJ2-1|-
CASSLEEGAGVSYNEQFF
TGTGCCAGCAGCTTAGAGGAGGGGGCCGGGGTCTCCTACAATGAGCAGTTCTTC
>-|TRBV27|TRBJ1-2|TRBD1
CASRGTGISPDRDLPYGYTF
TGTGCCAGCAGGGGGACAGGGATCTCCCCCGACAGGGATCTGCCCTATGGCTACACCTTC
>-|TRBV6-5|TRBJ2-7|TRBD1
CASSRDRVGEQYF
TGTGCCAGCAGCCGGGACAGGGTGGGAGAGCAGTACTTC
>-|TRBV9|TRBJ2-3|TRBD1
CASSVRGGGTGKNTQYF
TGTGCCAGCAGCGTGAGAGGGGGAGGGACAGGGAAGAATACGCAGTATTTT
>-|TRBV7-2|TRBJ1-1|-
CASSTSTGSEAFF
TGTGCCAGCAGTACAAGTACGGGGTCTGAAGCTTTCTTT
>-|TRBV3-1/TRBV3-2|TRBJ1-2|-
CASSRGSNYGYTF
TGTGCCAGCAGCCGAGGTTCTAACTATGGCTACACCTTC
>few|TRBV5-1|TRBJ2-7|-
CASSLSSFTYEQYF
TGCGCCAGCAGCTTGAGCTCCTTCACTTACGAGCAGTACTTC
>-|TRBV6-6|TRBJ2-7|-
CASSPGNYEQYF
TGTGCCAGCAGCCCCGGGAACTACGAGCAGTACTTC
>-|TRBV7-2|TRBJ2-6|-
CASSLYDSGANVLTF
TGTGCCAGCAGCCTATATGATTCTGGGGCCAACGTCCTGACTTTC
>-|TRBV11-2|TRBJ2-1|-
CASSFSSVFYNEQFF
TGTGCCAGCAGCTTTTCTAGCGTGTTTTACAATGAGCAGTTCTTC
>-|TRBV5-5|TRBJ1-1|TRBD1
CASSLRQGGWTEAFF
TGTGCCAGCAGCTTGAGGCAGGGGGGATGGACTGAAGCTTTCTTT